A single sample gave rise to the 19 T cell receptor beta chains below, sequenced in a study of beta chain features in type 1 diabetes. All of the isolated RNA was reverse transcribed, so expressed TCRB transcripts were sequenced. Some clones are missing from TCRdb's copy, which holds only in-frame ones; the method was immunoSEQ multiplex PCR. Of about 230,000 clones listed, 9.6% are singletons. The sequencing sample was made of naive CD4+ T cells from blood. These receptors all come from a woman between 18 and 29 years old in good health.

About this clone itself: Other DNA sequences in the same sample also yield this CDR3. The chain employs TRBV30 and TRBJ1-5; D possibly corresponds to TRBD1 (5 bases). V gave up 0 bases and J gave up 4 bases, with 10 bases separating them. This CDR3 has 14 amino acids. Germline V gene sequence: CDR1 GTSNPN, CDR2 SVGIG (reference sequence). The CDR3 spells CAWSVRVSNQPQHF. The CDR3 DNA reads as TGTGCCTGGAGTGTCAGGGTATCTAATCAGCCCCAGCATTTT.

This clone was detected a few times. The chain joins TRBV5-4 to TRBJ2-6; D possibly corresponds to TRBD2 (5 bases). The CDR3 has 16 amino acids. V was trimmed by 3 bases and J by 1 base, leaving 11 bases between them. In germline, CDR1 is SGHNT, CDR2 YYREEE (reference sequence). The CDR3 bases are TGTGCCAGCAGCTCCAAGGACTTTTCTGGGGCCAACGTCCTGACTTTC. Protein product: CASSSKDFSGANVLTF. The full variable domain, with the rest looked up from reference TRBV5-4 and TRBJ2-6, is ETGVTQSPTHLIKTRGQQVTLRCSSQSGHNTVSWYQQALGQGPQFIFQYYREEENGRGNFPPRFSGLQFPNYSSELNVNALELDDSALYLCASSSKDFSGANVLTFGAGSRLTVL.

The rearrangement uses TRBV7-2 and TRBJ2-5; D uncertain. The CDR3 runs to 12 residues. The germline V gene encodes CDR1 SGHTA and CDR2 FQGNSA. V was trimmed by 5 bases and J by 5 bases, leaving 9 bases between them. The CDR3 sequence is CASSRQAETQYF. The CDR3 bases are TGTGCCAGCAGCCGGCAGGCTGAGACCCAGTACTTC. The entire variable domain, with the rest obtained from reference TRBV7-2 and TRBJ2-5, is as follows: GAGVSQSPSNKVTEKGKDVELRCDPISGHTALYWYRQSLGQGLEFLIYFQGNSAPDKSGLPSDRFSAERTGGSVSTLTIQRTQQEDSAVYLCASSRQAETQYFGPGTRLLVL.

The chain carries TRBV28 and TRBJ2-7; 12 nucleotides match TRBD2. Germline values: CDR1 MDHEN, CDR2 SYDVKM. V dropped 2 bases and J dropped 6; count of bases not matched to a gene: 8. CDR3 length: 16 amino acids. Written as DNA, the CDR3 is TGTGCCAGCAGTTTAGGACTAGCGGGATATCCTACCGAGCAGTACTTC. Amino acid sequence: CASSLGLAGYPTEQYF.

The sample holds a few counts of this clone. CDR3 region: CASSQGYYNEQFF. CDR3 bases: TGTGCCAGCAGTCAGGGGTACTACAATGAGCAGTTCTTC. V is TRBV6-1 and J is TRBJ2-1, with a weak D call TRBD1 (6 bases). The CDR3 totals 13 residues. Trimming shortened V by 5 bases and J by 3 bases, and 8 bases separated the two germline ends. From germline, CDR1 is MNHNS and CDR2 SASEGT.

This clone was recorded a few times. This chain links TRBV5-4 with TRBJ1-1, with D possibly matching TRBD1 (6 bases). Germline values: CDR1 SGHNT, CDR2 YYREEE (reference sequence). Trimming cost V 4 bases and J 1 base, with 14 bases left between them. This CDR3 has 15 residues. CDR3 protein: CASSHTDRRNTEAFF. The CDR3 coding sequence is TGTGCCAGCAGCCATACTGACAGGCGGAACACTGAAGCTTTCTTT.

This sequence joins TRBV7-6 and TRBJ2-3, with 10 bases aligning to TRBD2. The CDR3 length is 16 residues. With V trimmed by 5 bases and J by 2 bases, 7 bases remained unmatched. Germline V gives CDR1 SGHVS, CDR2 FNYEAQ. CDR3 bases: TGTGCCAGCAGCCCTCTTAGCGGGGGGCACACAGATACGCAGTATTTT. This gives the protein CASSPLSGGHTDTQYF.

The table lists this clone with a few counts. The chain carries TRBV5-1 and TRBJ2-7; 12 positions match TRBD2. Germline trimming cut 3 bases from V and 0 bases from J; bases unmatched to any gene: 7. The CDR3 extends over 17 amino acids. Per germline, CDR1 SGHRS and CDR2 YFSETQ. The CDR3 spells CASSWGLAGYLSYEQYF. In nucleotides, the CDR3 is TGCGCCAGCAGCTGGGGACTAGCGGGTTACCTCTCCTACGAGCAGTACTTC.

V and J are TRBV4-1 and TRBJ2-5; 7 bases fit TRBD1. The trim removed 0 bases at V and 3 bases at J, leaving 10 bases unmatched. The V gene's germline CDR1 is MGHRA and CDR2 YSYEKL. This CDR3 has 17 amino acids. The CDR3 sequence is CASSQERGRGWEETQYF. Here the CDR3 DNA reads TGCGCCAGCAGCCAAGAAAGGGGCAGGGGGTGGGAAGAGACCCAGTACTTC.

The gene calls are TRBV6-1 and TRBJ1-1; D is unresolved. The CDR3 runs to 15 residues. V was shortened by 2 bases and J by 2 bases, with 12 bases between the two germline ends. CDR1 is MNHNS, CDR2 SASEGT, per germline. The CDR3 protein is CASSEMRILNTEAFF. In DNA form, the CDR3 reads TGTGCCAGCAGTGAAATGAGAATTCTTAACACTGAAGCTTTCTTT.

This clone has only a few counts. Here the CDR3 DNA reads TGTGCCAGCAGTGAAATGTGGAGCGGGATGAGTGAGCAGTTCTTC. It specifies CASSEMWSGMSEQFF. The chain uses TRBV6-1 and TRBJ2-1; 7 bases match TRBD2. The CDR3 has 15 residues. The germline V gene encodes CDR1 MNHNS and CDR2 SASEGT. J gave up 9 bases and V 2 bases, and 10 bases lay outside the gene matches.

This clone turned up a few times. The chain links TRBV2 to TRBJ2-5, with TRBD2 matching over 10 bases. Germline-derived CDR1 and CDR2 are SNHLY and FYNNEI. This CDR3 is 16 amino acids long. V shed 7 bases, J shed 4 bases, and the junction held 12 bases outside the gene matches. CDR3 loop: CASNQRASGSRETQYF. For the CDR3, the DNA is TGTGCCAGCAATCAAAGGGCTAGCGGGAGTAGAGAGACCCAGTACTTC.

This clone was detected only a few times. The chain uses TRBV11-2 and TRBJ2-2, with 8 bases identical to TRBD1. J gave up 6 bases and V 2 bases, and 8 bases lay outside the gene matches. CDR1 SGHAT and CDR2 FQNNGV come from the germline V gene. The CDR3 is 16 residues long. The CDR3 loop reads CASSLRAGGTPGELFF. The CDR3 DNA reads as TGTGCCAGCAGCTTACGGGCAGGGGGCACCCCCGGGGAGCTGTTTTTT.

The V gene is TRBV30, the J gene TRBJ2-2, with 7 nucleotides matching TRBD1. CDR1 GTSNPN and CDR2 SVGIG come from the germline V gene (reference sequence). This CDR3 is 14 amino acids long. V shed 4 bases and J 4 bases; nucleotides not matched to a gene: 6. DNA of the CDR3: TGTGCCTGGACTCGACAGGGCGGCACCGGGGAGCTGTTTTTT. This gives the protein CAWTRQGGTGELFF.

J is TRBJ2-5 and V is TRBV19; TRBD1 is a possible D gene (6 bases). The CDR3 consists of 14 residues. The V gene's germline CDR1 is LNHDA and CDR2 SQIVND (reference sequence). The V and J ends lost 5 bases and 5 bases respectively, with 15 bases between them. CDR3 residues: CASSARGFAETQYF. The CDR3 nucleotides read TGTGCCAGTAGTGCCAGGGGTTTCGCGGAGACCCAGTACTTC.

This chain connects TRBV9 to TRBJ2-1, with TRBD2 matching over 8 bases. Germline V gene data show CDR1 as SGDLS and CDR2 as YYNGEE. This CDR3 spans 15 amino acids. Trimming at V came to 3 bases and at J to 3 bases, leaving 5 bases not matched to a gene. The DNA of the CDR3 is TGTGCCAGCAGCGCTCGGACTAGCCTCTACAATGAGCAGTTCTTC. It yields the protein CASSARTSLYNEQFF.

This clone was picked up many times. The chain is built from TRBV7-2 and TRBJ2-5; D call uncertain. The CDR3 is made up of 13 amino acids. Germline lookup yields CDR1 SGHTA and CDR2 FQGNSA. With 4 bases removed from V and 7 bases from J, the gap between germline ends came to 13 bases. The CDR3, as DNA: TGTGCCAGCAGCTCGGCCCCGACGGGGACCCAGTACTTC. Residues: CASSSAPTGTQYF.

The rearrangement links TRBV30 to TRBJ1-1; maybe TRBD1 (6 bases). CDR3 length: 14 amino acids. Germline assignment: CDR1 GTSNPN and CDR2 SVGIG (reference sequence). Trimming stripped 4 bases from V and 4 bases from J, with 16 bases between. The CDR3 is CAWTKTSGATEAFF. For the CDR3, the DNA is TGTGCCTGGACGAAAACTTCAGGGGCCACTGAAGCTTTCTTT.

This clone was seen only a few times. The chain joins TRBV18 to TRBJ1-6; D not resolved. V lost 0 bases to trimming and J lost 6 bases, with 9 bases between them. Looked up from germline, CDR1 is KGHSH and CDR2 is LQKENI. This CDR3 is built from 15 residues. The CDR3 sequence: CASSPPWEGNSPLHF. The CDR3 DNA is TGTGCCAGCTCACCACCTTGGGAGGGTAATTCACCCCTCCACTTT.